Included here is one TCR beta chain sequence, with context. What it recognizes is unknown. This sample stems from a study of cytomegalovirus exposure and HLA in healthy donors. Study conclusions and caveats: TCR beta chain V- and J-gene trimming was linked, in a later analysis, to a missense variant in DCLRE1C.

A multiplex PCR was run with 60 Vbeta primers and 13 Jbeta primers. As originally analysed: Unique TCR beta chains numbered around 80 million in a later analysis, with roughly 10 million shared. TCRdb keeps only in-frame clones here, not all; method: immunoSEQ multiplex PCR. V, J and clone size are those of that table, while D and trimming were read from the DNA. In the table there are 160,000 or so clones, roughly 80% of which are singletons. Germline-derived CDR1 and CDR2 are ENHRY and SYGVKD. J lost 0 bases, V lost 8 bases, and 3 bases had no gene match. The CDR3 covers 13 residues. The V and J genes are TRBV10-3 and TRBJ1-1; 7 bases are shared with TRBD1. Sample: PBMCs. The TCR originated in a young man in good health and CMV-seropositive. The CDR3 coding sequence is TGTGCCATCGGACAGGTACTGAACACTGAAGCTTTCTTT. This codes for CAIGQVLNTEAFF.